Listed below are T cell receptor beta chains from one sample, sequenced in a study of blood T cells in healthy people across ages. TCRdb used MiXCR to reprocess the 5' RACE reads, holding one entry per CDR3 protein. The data contain about 810,000 distinct CDR3 sequences, around 34% of them singletons. The material sequenced was blood. These TCRs come from a man younger than 30 in good health. The CDR3 runs from the conserved cysteine through the conserved F or W. Fields, in order: J gene, CDR3 length, clone size, D gene, V gene, CDR3 protein, CDR3 DNA. The D gene is left open where the match is weak. Clone size appears in some rows only: once, few, many, or a class for an expanded clone.

TRBJ2-2,16,.,.,TRBV5-1,CVSSLFPLRNTGELFF,TGCGTCAGCAGCTTGTTCCCTCTTCGGAACACCGGGGAGCTGTTTTTT
TRBJ1-4,12,.,TRBD1,TRBV20-1,CSAPDRGEKLFF,TGCAGTGCTCCCGACAGGGGGGAGAAACTGTTTTTT
TRBJ2-1,14,few,TRBD1,TRBV6-1,CASSELGTGGKQFF,TGTGCCAGCAGTGAACTGGGGACAGGGGGCAAGCAGTTCTTC
TRBJ2-1,14,.,.,TRBV4-2,CASSQDGQVNEQFF,TGTGCCAGCAGCCAAGATGGCCAAGTCAATGAGCAGTTCTTC
TRBJ2-3,15,.,.,TRBV11-2,CASTIDPGSPDTQYF,TGTGCCAGCACCATCGACCCGGGGTCGCCAGATACGCAGTATTTT
TRBJ2-3,11,.,.,TRBV7-9,CASSPPRQQYF,TGTGCCAGCAGCCCACCTCGACAGCAGTATTTT
TRBJ1-1,14,.,TRBD1,TRBV20-1,CSASGQGGDTEAFF,TGCAGTGCTAGTGGACAGGGGGGGGACACTGAAGCTTTCTTT
TRBJ2-7,14,.,.,TRBV11-2,CASSLLANTYEQYF,TGTGCCAGCAGCTTGCTAGCGAATACCTACGAGCAGTACTTC
TRBJ1-6,13,.,.,TRBV4-2,CASSQVVNSPLHF,TGTGCCAGCAGCCAAGTAGTAAATTCACCCCTCCACTTT
TRBJ2-7,14,.,TRBD1,TRBV7-2,CASGRPGQLYEQYF,TGTGCCAGCGGACGTCCGGGACAGCTCTACGAGCAGTACTTC
TRBJ2-7,15,.,.,TRBV6-5,CASRRWDGNDNEQYF,TGTGCCAGCAGACGCTGGGACGGGAACGACAATGAGCAGTACTTC
TRBJ2-3,16,.,TRBD2,TRBV12-3/TRBV12-4,CASRPFKGLASGTQYF,TGTGCCAGCAGACCCTTCAAAGGACTAGCATCAGGTACGCAGTATTTT
TRBJ2-1,18,.,TRBD1,TRBV6-2/TRBV6-3,CASSYPRGLVSSYNEQFF,TGTGCCAGCAGTTATCCAAGGGGGCTCGTTAGCTCCTACAATGAGCAGTTCTTC
TRBJ1-1,14,.,.,TRBV10-2,CASSESSGKTEAFF,TGCGCCAGCAGTGAGAGTTCGGGTAAGACTGAAGCTTTCTTT
TRBJ2-7,16,few,.,TRBV4-2,CASSQDRASAYNEQYF,TGTGCCAGCAGCCAAGATAGGGCGTCGGCTTACAATGAGCAGTACTTC
TRBJ2-1,15,.,.,TRBV20-1,CSASALRLTYNEQFF,TGCAGTGCTAGCGCCCTCCGATTAACCTACAATGAGCAGTTCTTC
TRBJ2-5,17,.,TRBD2,TRBV7-3,CASSLTGLADLQETQYF,TGTGCCAGCAGCTTAACGGGACTAGCGGACCTCCAAGAGACCCAGTACTTC
TRBJ2-5,18,few,.,TRBV28,CASSFDWGDRSLGETQYF,TGTGCCAGCAGTTTCGATTGGGGCGACAGGTCTCTTGGTGAGACCCAGTACTTC
TRBJ2-5,13,few,.,TRBV25-1,CASSTSKVETQYF,TGTGCCAGCAGCACTAGTAAGGTAGAGACCCAGTACTTC
TRBJ2-7,14,once,.,TRBV7-2,CASSLRRASGEQYF,TGTGCCAGCAGCTTAAGGAGGGCAAGTGGCGAGCAGTACTTC
TRBJ2-4,14,.,TRBD2,TRBV4-3,CASSQGLAGQDQYF,TGCGCCAGCAGCCAGGGTTTAGCGGGCCAAGATCAGTACTTC